This T cell receptor beta chain stems from a study of OX40 agonist ivuxolimab in advanced cancers. Study-level background: Partial responses, seen in three patients, involved one hepatocellular carcinoma and two cutaneous melanomas.

Clones were sequenced by immunoSEQ multiplex PCR, and TCRdb holds only the in-frame ones, with some missing. The data contain about 110,000 clones, approximately 89% of them seen just once; the ten biggest clones take up around 0.61%. Notes on the study in general: Which antigen the expanded peripheral T cells recognized is unknown. The study found among the lowest clonal expansion in partial responders at 0.1-3.0 mg/kg. With doses of 0.1 to 3.0 mg/kg, CD4+ and CD8+ blood T cells had undergone clonal expansion by week 6.

This CDR3 spans 16 amino acids. Trimming took 1 base from V and 6 from J, leaving 18 bases between them. CDR1 and CDR2 (germline): SGHDN, FVKESK. On this clone: Its antigen is currently unknown.

The source was CD4+ or CD8+ T cells sorted from blood, collected in a trial of the OX40 agonist ivuxolimab. The chain is built from TRBV14 and TRBJ1-1; weak D call: TRBD1 (5 bases). This TCR was sampled from an adult with an advanced solid tumor such as melanoma, head and neck, liver or kidney cancer. CDR3 amino acids: CASSQVGGARIAEAFF. CDR3 coding DNA: TGTGCCAGCAGCCAAGTTGGCGGGGCGAGGATTGCTGAAGCTTTCTTT.